The present entry profiles one T cell receptor beta chain with its context. Its antigen remains unidentified. This entry comes from a study of OX40 agonist ivuxolimab in advanced cancers. At the level of the study: Given to patients was ivuxolimab, an agonistic anti-OX40 (CD134) antibody. 30% to 40% of patients had received prior checkpoint inhibitor therapy. Points from the study as a whole: By week 6 at 0.1 to 3.0 mg/kg, blood CD4+ and CD8+ T cells had expanded clonally. Fewer expanded clones were found on average in CD4+ than in CD8+ T cells.

Losses at the gene ends were 4 bases for V and 3 bases for J; bases not matched to a gene: 9. The germline CDR1 and CDR2 sequences are SGHTS and YDEGEE. The CDR3 has 15 amino acids. The protocol was immunoSEQ multiplex PCR, while the TCRdb copy is restricted to in-frame clones and leaves out a portion. The sample has 55,000 to 65,000 clones, roughly 90% seen once. The source is an adult with an advanced solid tumor such as melanoma, head and neck, liver or kidney cancer. The chain carries TRBV5-8 and TRBJ2-5; 7 bases line up with TRBD1. The sample in question was CD4+ or CD8+ T cells sorted from blood, obtained in a trial of the OX40 agonist ivuxolimab. This CDR3 is CASSRGQKTEETQYF. CDR3 DNA: TGTGCCAGCAGCAGGGGACAGAAAACCGAAGAGACCCAGTACTTC.